What follows are 21 T cell receptor beta chains derived from one specimen sequenced in a study of technical replicates of blood from several donors. The repertoire was sequenced with immunoSEQ multiplex PCR; TCRdb's copy has only in-frame clones and lacks some. This table holds roughly 62,000 clones, roughly 91% found once. The sequenced material came from PBMCs. These receptor sequences come from a human donor in good health. Some clones in this sample may be carry-over from other donors' samples.

J is TRBJ2-2 and V is TRBV6-5, with TRBD2 matching 7 bases. This CDR3 region has 14 residues. The V and J ends lost 6 bases and 5 bases, in that order; junction bases with no gene match: 6. Germline CDR1 is MNHEY and CDR2 is SVGAGI. CDR3 sequence reads: CASSGRWNTGELFF. The CDR3 nucleotides are TGTGCCAGCAGCGGGAGGTGGAATACCGGGGAGCTGTTTTTT.

The chain links TRBV19 to TRBJ2-2; the D gene is possibly TRBD1 (5 bases). The CDR3 sequence is 15 residues long. Germline CDR1 is LNHDA and CDR2 is SQIVND (reference sequence). V was pared by 3 bases and J by 4 bases, with 12 bases between. The CDR3 DNA reads TGTGCCAGTAGTATCCCAGGGTGGGGCACCGGGGAGCTGTTTTTT. Its protein is CASSIPGWGTGELFF.

This CDR3 reads CASSHDRARGYTF. DNA of the CDR3: TGTGCCAGCAGTCATGACAGGGCAAGGGGCTACACCTTC. V and J are TRBV2 and TRBJ1-2; 7 nucleotides match TRBD1. V was clipped by 5 bases and J by 8 bases; unmatched bases: 8. This CDR3 is 13 amino acids long. Looked up from germline, CDR1 is SNHLY and CDR2 is FYNNEI.

This chain connects TRBV7-3 to TRBJ2-3; D is perhaps TRBD2 (7 bases). There are 17 residues in the CDR3. Germline V lookup: CDR1 SGHTA, CDR2 FQGTGA. The V and J ends lost 5 bases and 3 bases respectively, with 21 bases between them. The CDR3 reads CASSPQEVGGPTDTQYF. The CDR3, as DNA: TGTGCCAGCAGCCCCCAGGAGGTGGGGGGGCCGACAGATACGCAGTATTTT.

The chain links TRBV7-2 to TRBJ2-7; D may be TRBD2 (7 bases). The CDR3 sequence is 15 residues long. The germline V gene encodes CDR1 SGHTA and CDR2 FQGNSA. V was pared by 5 bases and J by 4 bases, with 18 bases between. The CDR3 sequence: CASSTRGGSAYEQYF. In DNA, the CDR3 is TGTGCCAGCAGCACAAGGGGGGGGTCCGCTTACGAGCAGTACTTC.

The chain uses TRBV19 and TRBJ2-7, with D perhaps matching TRBD1 (5 bases). The V gene's germline CDR1 is LNHDA and CDR2 SQIVND (reference sequence). V was trimmed by 7 bases and J by 0 bases, leaving 10 bases between them. The CDR3 covers 13 residues. The CDR3 protein is CASNRQGSYEQYF. The CDR3 DNA reads TGTGCCAGTAACCGGCAGGGCTCCTACGAGCAGTACTTC.

The genes are TRBV9 and TRBJ2-1; 10 bases map to TRBD2. With 4 bases clipped from V and 2 bases from J, the junction kept 9 bases outside the gene matches. The CDR3 loop spans 17 amino acids. Germline V lookup: CDR1 SGDLS, CDR2 YYNGEE. The CDR3 coding sequence is TGTGCCAGCAGCTCGGTTCCGGGACTAGCGACCTACAATGAGCAGTTCTTC. Translating gives CASSSVPGLATYNEQFF.

The chain joins TRBV10-3 to TRBJ1-2; TRBD1 matches at 10 bases. CDR3 size: 15 residues. CDR1 is ENHRY, CDR2 SYGVKD, per germline. The V segment lost 5 bases and the J segment 6 bases; nucleotides outside the gene matches: 9. This CDR3 reads CAISLLGQGSDGYTF. CDR3 DNA sequence: TGTGCCATCAGTCTGTTGGGACAGGGGAGCGATGGCTACACCTTC.

V and J are TRBV6-1 and TRBJ2-3, with 12 bases fitting TRBD2. The CDR3 is 17 residues long. V trimming: 2 bases; J trimming: 0 bases; junction bases outside the gene matches: 3. CDR1 is MNHNS, CDR2 SASEGT, per germline. The CDR3 loop reads CASSEPGLAGSTDTQYF. The CDR3 DNA reads as TGTGCCAGCAGTGAACCGGGACTAGCGGGTAGCACAGATACGCAGTATTTT.

The chain joins TRBV2 to TRBJ2-3; possibly TRBD2 for D (6 bases). This CDR3 contains 17 residues. The germline V gene has CDR1 SNHLY and CDR2 FYNNEI. With 5 bases removed from V and 2 bases from J, the gap between germline ends came to 20 bases. The CDR3 here is CASSLWGLSAPTDTQYF. The CDR3 region has the DNA TGTGCCAGCAGTCTTTGGGGACTTTCGGCGCCCACAGATACGCAGTATTTT.

In the case of this clone: The junction differs from germline at one of its ends, possibly a read error. This rearrangement joins TRBV4-3 to TRBJ2-3, with 9 bases aligning to TRBD2. This CDR3 spans 14 amino acids. Per the germline V gene, CDR1 is LGHNA and CDR2 is YSLEER. The CDR3 protein is CASSQETIAGDEFF. The CDR3 DNA is TGCGCCAGCAGCCAAGAAACCATAGCGGGGGACGAATTTTTT.

The V call is TRBV6-4, the J call TRBJ1-2; D perhaps matches TRBD1 (5 bases). V lost 5 bases, J lost 8 bases, and 15 bases lay in between. The germline CDR1 and CDR2 sequences are MRHNA and SNTAGT. This CDR3 has 13 amino acids. CDR3 in amino acids: CASSPTGGNGYTF. CDR3 nucleotides: TGTGCCAGCAGTCCTACGGGGGGAAACGGCTACACCTTC.

The chain combines TRBV6-1 with TRBJ2-7, with TRBD2 identical over 11 bases. Germline V lookup: CDR1 MNHNS, CDR2 SASEGT. The junction had 7 bases not matched to a gene; V was cut back by 5 bases and J by 4 bases. This CDR3 has 15 amino acids. The CDR3 is CASSLGLAGLYEQYF. The CDR3 coding sequence is TGTGCCAGCAGTCTTGGACTAGCGGGTCTATACGAGCAGTACTTC.

The chain is built from TRBV7-7 and TRBJ2-3; perhaps TRBD2 as D (6 bases). V shed 0 bases and J shed 5 bases, with 9 bases lying between them. Per the germline V gene, CDR1 is SSHAT and CDR2 is FNYEAQ (reference sequence). The CDR3 spans 14 residues. CDR3: CASSLAGGRDTQYF. The CDR3 DNA reads as TGTGCCAGCAGCTTAGCGGGGGGAAGAGATACGCAGTATTTT.

The chain joins TRBV15 to TRBJ1-6, with D tentatively TRBD1 (5 bases). The CDR3 covers 15 residues. V gave up 5 bases and J gave up 10 bases, with 18 bases separating them. Looked up from germline, CDR1 is LNHNV and CDR2 is YYDKDF (reference sequence). CDR3 amino acids: CATSEGQGLESPLHF. DNA for the CDR3: TGTGCCACCAGCGAAGGGCAGGGATTAGAATCACCCCTCCACTTT.

Only a few counts were recorded for this clone. V is TRBV5-6 and J is TRBJ2-1; 10 bases agree with TRBD2. CDR3 length: 17 residues. The J segment lost 5 bases and the V segment lost 4 bases, leaving 12 bases of the junction unmatched. Germline-derived CDR1 and CDR2 are SGHDT and YYEEEE. The CDR3 nucleotides are TGTGCCAGCAGCCCGCTCGGAGCGGGGGGGGAGGACAATGAGCAGTTCTTC. It codes for CASSPLGAGGEDNEQFF.

The rearrangement uses TRBV7-9 and TRBJ1-1; D call uncertain. The CDR3 runs 13 residues. From germline, CDR1 is SEHNR and CDR2 FQNEAQ (reference sequence). The V gene lost 1 base and the J gene lost 7 bases, with 10 bases spanning the gap. The CDR3 is CASSLGGGIEAFF. DNA of the CDR3: TGTGCCAGCAGCTTAGGCGGAGGGATTGAAGCTTTCTTT.

V usage is TRBV29-1 and J usage is TRBJ2-7; 9 bases match TRBD2. There are 13 residues in the CDR3. V gave up 4 bases and J gave up 2 bases; unmatched junction bases: 3. The germline V gene encodes CDR1 SQVTM and CDR2 ANQGSEA. In DNA, the CDR3 is TGCAGCGTTGGGCTAGCGGGACCCTACGAGCAGTACTTC. Encoded protein: CSVGLAGPYEQYF.

The V call is TRBV30, the J call TRBJ2-1; the D gene is possibly TRBD2 (6 bases). The V end lost 6 bases, the J end lost 1 base, and 7 bases lay between the germline ends. Germline V gene sequence: CDR1 GTSNPN, CDR2 SVGIG (reference sequence). This CDR3 region has 12 residues. CDR3 amino acids: CACGSSYNEQFF. CDR3 coding DNA: TGTGCCTGCGGGAGTTCCTACAATGAGCAGTTCTTC.

A single count supports this clone. The chain uses TRBV29-1 and TRBJ1-1, with 8 bases lining up with TRBD1. This CDR3 region has 15 residues. The V gene end was trimmed by 5 bases and the J gene end by 6 bases; junction bases not matched to a gene: 14. Germline V gene sequence: CDR1 SQVTM, CDR2 ANQGSEA. CDR3 coding DNA: TGCAGCGTTACCAGGTCCGCAGGGGGCACGGCTGAAGCTTTCTTT. It encodes CSVTRSAGGTAEAFF.

The CDR3 bases are TGCAGCGTTGGGGACAGGTGGAACACCGGGGAGCTGTTTTTT. This sequence encodes CSVGDRWNTGELFF. The gene calls are TRBV29-1 and TRBJ2-2; the match to TRBD1 covers 8 bases. The V and J ends lost 4 bases and 1 base, in that order; junction bases with no gene match: 2. There are 14 residues in the CDR3. Germline lookup yields CDR1 SQVTM and CDR2 ANQGSEA.